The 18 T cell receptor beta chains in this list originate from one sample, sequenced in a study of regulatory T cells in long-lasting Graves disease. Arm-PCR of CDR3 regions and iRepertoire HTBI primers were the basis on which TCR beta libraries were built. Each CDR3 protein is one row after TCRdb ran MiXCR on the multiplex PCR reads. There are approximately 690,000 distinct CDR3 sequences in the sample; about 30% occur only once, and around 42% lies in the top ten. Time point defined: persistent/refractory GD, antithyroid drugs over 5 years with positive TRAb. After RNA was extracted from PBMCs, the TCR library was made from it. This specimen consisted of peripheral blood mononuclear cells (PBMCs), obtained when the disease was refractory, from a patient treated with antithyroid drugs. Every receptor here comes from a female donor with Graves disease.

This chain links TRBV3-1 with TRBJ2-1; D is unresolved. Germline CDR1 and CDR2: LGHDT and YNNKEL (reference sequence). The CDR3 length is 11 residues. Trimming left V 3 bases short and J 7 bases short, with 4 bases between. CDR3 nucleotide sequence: TGTGCCAGCAGCCATCTGAATGAGCAGTTCTTC. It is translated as CASSHLNEQFF.

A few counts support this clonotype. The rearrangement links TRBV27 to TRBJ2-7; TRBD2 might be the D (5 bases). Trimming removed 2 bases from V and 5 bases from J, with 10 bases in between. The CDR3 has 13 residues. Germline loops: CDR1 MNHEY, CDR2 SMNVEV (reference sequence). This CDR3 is CASSLRGWNEQYF. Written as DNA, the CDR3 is TGTGCCAGCAGTTTACGGGGTTGGAACGAGCAGTACTTC.

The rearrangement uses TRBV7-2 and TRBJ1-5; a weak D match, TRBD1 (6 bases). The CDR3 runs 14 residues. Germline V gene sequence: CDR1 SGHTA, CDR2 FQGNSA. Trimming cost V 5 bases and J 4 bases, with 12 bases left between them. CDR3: CASSMTGFNQPQHF. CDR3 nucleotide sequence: TGTGCCAGCAGCATGACAGGATTTAATCAGCCCCAGCATTTT. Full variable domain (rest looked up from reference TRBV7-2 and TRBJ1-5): GAGVSQSPSNKVTEKGKDVELRCDPISGHTALYWYRQSLGQGLEFLIYFQGNSAPDKSGLPSDRFSAERTGGSVSTLTIQRTQQEDSAVYLCASSMTGFNQPQHFGDGTRLSIL.

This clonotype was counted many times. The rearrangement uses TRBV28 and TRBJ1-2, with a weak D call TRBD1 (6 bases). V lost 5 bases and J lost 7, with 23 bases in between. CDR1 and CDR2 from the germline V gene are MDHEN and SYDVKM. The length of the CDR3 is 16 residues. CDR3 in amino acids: CASSPTRGAQRAGYTF. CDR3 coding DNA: TGTGCCAGCAGTCCAACGAGGGGGGCTCAAAGGGCTGGCTACACCTTC.

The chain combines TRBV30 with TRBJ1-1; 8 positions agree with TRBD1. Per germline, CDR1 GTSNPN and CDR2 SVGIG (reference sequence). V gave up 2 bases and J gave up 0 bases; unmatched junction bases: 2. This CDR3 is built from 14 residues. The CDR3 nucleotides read TGTGCCTGGAGTAAACAGGGGGTGAACACTGAAGCTTTCTTT. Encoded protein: CAWSKQGVNTEAFF.

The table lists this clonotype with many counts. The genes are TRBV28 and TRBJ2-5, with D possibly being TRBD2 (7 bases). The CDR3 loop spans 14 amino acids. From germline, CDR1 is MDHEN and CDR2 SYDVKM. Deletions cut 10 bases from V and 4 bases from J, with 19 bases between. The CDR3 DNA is TGTGCCACAGCAGTTAGGGGGGGCCTAGAGACCCAGTACTTC. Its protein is CATAVRGGLETQYF.

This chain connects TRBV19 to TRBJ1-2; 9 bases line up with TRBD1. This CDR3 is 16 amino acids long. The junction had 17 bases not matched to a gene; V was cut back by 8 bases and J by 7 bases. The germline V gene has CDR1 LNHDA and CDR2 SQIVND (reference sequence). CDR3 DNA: TGTGCCAGTTCACAGGGGGCAGTTCTTATCGGGCGTGGCTACACCTTC. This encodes CASSQGAVLIGRGYTF.

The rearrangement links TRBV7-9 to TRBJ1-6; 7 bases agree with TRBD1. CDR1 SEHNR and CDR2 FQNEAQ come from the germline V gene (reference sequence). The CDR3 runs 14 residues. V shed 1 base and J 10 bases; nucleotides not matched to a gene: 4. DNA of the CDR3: TGTGCCAGCAGCTTAGGGGACAGTGGATCACCCCTCCACTTT. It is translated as CASSLGDSGSPLHF. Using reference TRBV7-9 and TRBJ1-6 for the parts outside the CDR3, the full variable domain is DTGVSQNPRHKITKRGQNVTFRCDPISEHNRLYWYRQTLGQGPEFLTYFQNEAQLEKSRLLSDRFSAERPKGSFSTLEIQRTEQGDSAMYLCASSLGDSGSPLHFGNGTRLTVT.

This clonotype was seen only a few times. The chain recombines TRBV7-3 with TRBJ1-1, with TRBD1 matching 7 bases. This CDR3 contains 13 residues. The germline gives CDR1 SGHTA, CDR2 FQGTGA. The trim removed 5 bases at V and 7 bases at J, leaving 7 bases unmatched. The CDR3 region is CASSPGTVNEAFF. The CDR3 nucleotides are TGTGCCAGCAGCCCGGGGACAGTTAATGAAGCTTTCTTT.

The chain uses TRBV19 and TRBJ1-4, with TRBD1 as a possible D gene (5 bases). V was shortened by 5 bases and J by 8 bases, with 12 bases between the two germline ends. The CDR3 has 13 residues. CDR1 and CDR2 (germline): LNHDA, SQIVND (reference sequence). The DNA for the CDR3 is TGTGCCAGTAGTGGGGGGGTCAGAGAAAAACTGTTTTTT. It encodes CASSGGVREKLFF.

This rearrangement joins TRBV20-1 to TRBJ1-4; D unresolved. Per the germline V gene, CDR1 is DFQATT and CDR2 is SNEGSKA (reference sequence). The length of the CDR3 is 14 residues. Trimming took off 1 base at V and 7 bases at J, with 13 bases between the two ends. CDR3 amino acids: CSARGADGVEKLFF. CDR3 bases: TGCAGTGCTAGAGGGGCTGACGGTGTTGAAAAACTGTTTTTT.

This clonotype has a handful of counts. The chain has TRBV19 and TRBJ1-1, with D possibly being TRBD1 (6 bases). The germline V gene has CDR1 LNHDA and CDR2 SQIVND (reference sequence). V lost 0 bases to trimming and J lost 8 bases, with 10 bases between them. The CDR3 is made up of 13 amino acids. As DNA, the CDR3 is TGTGCCAGTAGTATAGATAACAGGGCGGAAGCTTTCTTT. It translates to CASSIDNRAEAFF.

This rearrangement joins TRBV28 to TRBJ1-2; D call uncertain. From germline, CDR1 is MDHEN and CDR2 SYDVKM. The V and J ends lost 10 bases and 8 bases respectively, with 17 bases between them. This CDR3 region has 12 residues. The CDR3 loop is CAIPDGLDGYTF. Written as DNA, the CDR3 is TGTGCCATTCCGGACGGCTTAGACGGCTACACCTTC.

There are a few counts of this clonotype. The CDR3 loop reads CASSDRQGSNTEAFF. CDR3 in DNA: TGTGCCAGCAGTGACAGACAGGGCTCGAACACTGAAGCTTTCTTT. The chain links TRBV2 to TRBJ1-1, with 7 nucleotides matching TRBD1. Germline-derived CDR1 and CDR2 are SNHLY and FYNNEI. V shed 3 bases, J shed 1 base, and the junction held 5 bases outside the gene matches. This CDR3 is 15 amino acids long. Filled out from reference TRBV2 and TRBJ1-1, the complete variable domain reads EPEVTQTPSHQVTQMGQEVILRCVPISNHLYFYWYRQILGQKVEFLVSFYNNEISEKSEIFDDQFSVERPDGSNFTLKIRSTKLEDSAMYFCASSDRQGSNTEAFFGQGTRLTVV.

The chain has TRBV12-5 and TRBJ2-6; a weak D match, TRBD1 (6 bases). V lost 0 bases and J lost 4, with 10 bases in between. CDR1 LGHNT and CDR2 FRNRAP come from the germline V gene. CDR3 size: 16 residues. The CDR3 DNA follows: TGTGCTAGTGGTTTGGTATTGGGGGCCGGGGCCAACGTCCTGACTTTC. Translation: CASGLVLGAGANVLTF. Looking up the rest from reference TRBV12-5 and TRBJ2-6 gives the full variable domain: DARVTQTPRHKVTEMGQEVTMRCQPILGHNTVFWYRQTMMQGLELLAYFRNRAPLDDSGMPKDRFSAEMPDATLATLKIQPSEPRDSAVYFCASGLVLGAGANVLTFGAGSRLTVL.

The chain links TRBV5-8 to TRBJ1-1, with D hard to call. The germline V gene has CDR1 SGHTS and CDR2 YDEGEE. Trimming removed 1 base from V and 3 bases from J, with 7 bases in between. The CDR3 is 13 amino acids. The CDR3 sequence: CASSLMRDTEAFF. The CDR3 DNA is TGTGCCAGCAGCTTGATGAGAGACACTGAAGCTTTCTTT.

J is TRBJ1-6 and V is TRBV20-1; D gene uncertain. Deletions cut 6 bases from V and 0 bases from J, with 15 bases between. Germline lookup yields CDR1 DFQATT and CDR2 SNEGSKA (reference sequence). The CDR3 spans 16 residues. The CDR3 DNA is TGCAGTGCCGTAGGAGGTCAGAGCTCCTATAATTCACCCCTCCACTTT. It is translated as CSAVGGQSSYNSPLHF.

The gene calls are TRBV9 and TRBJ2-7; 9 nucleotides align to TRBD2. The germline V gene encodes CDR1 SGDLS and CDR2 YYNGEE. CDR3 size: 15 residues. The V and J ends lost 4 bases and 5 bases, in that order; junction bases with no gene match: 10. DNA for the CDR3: TGTGCCAGCAGCCTAACCGGGACTAGCCTTGACGAGCAGTACTTC. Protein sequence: CASSLTGTSLDEQYF.